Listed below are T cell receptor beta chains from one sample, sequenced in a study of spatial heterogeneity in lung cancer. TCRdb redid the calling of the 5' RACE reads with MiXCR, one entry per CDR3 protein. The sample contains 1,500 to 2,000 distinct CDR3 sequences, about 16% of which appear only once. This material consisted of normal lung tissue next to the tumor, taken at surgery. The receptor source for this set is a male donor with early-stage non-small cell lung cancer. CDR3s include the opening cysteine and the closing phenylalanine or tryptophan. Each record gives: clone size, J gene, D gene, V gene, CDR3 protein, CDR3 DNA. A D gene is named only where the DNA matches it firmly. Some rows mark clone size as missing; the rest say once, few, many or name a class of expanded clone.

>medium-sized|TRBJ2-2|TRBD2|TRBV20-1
CSARTSGGGTGELFF
TGCAGTGCTAGGACTAGCGGGGGTGGGACCGGGGAGCTGTTTTTT
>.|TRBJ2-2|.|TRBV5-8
CASSFSRNTGELFF
TGTGCCAGCAGCTTCAGCCGGAACACCGGGGAGCTGTTTTTT
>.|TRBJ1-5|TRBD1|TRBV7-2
CASSWDRASNQPQHF
TGTGCCAGCAGCTGGGACAGGGCGAGCAATCAGCCCCAGCATTTT
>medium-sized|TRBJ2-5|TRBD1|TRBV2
CASRGQAGETQYF
TGTGCCAGCAGGGGACAGGCGGGCGAGACCCAGTACTTC
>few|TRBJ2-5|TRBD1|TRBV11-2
CASSFQDRGETQYF
TGTGCCAGCAGCTTCCAGGACAGGGGGGAGACCCAGTACTTC
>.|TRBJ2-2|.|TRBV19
CASSRQRLNTGEQFF
TGTGCCAGTAGTCGTCAAAGACTAAACACCGGGGAGCAGTTTTTT
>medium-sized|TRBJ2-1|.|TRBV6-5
CASSYEAEGRNEQFF
TGTGCCAGCAGTTATGAGGCGGAGGGAAGGAATGAGCAGTTCTTC
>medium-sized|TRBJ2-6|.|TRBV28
CASRAQGGSGANVLTF
TGTGCCAGCAGAGCTCAGGGGGGCTCTGGGGCCAACGTCCTGACTTTC
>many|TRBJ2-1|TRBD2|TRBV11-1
CASSTGLAWFF
TGTGCCAGCAGCACAGGACTAGCGTGGTTCTTC
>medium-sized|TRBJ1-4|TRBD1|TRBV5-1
CASSFTGTGKEKLFF
TGCGCCAGCAGCTTTACCGGGACAGGGAAGGAAAAACTGTTTTTT
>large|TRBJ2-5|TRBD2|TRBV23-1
CASSQFWGRATKTQYF
TGCGCCAGCAGTCAATTCTGGGGGAGGGCCACGAAGACCCAGTACTTC
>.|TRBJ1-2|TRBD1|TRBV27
CASSQTGGRGYTF
TGTGCCAGCAGTCAAACAGGGGGCCGGGGCTACACCTTC
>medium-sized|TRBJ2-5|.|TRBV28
CASSLYKGTSPRETQYF
TGTGCCAGCAGTTTGTATAAAGGCACTAGCCCCCGAGAGACCCAGTACTTC
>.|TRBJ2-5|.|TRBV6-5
CASSYRRAAQETQYF
TGTGCCAGCAGTTACAGGAGGGCCGCCCAAGAGACCCAGTACTTC
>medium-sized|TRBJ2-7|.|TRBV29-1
CSVSGVLSEQYF
TGCAGCGTCTCCGGGGTTCTATCCGAGCAGTACTTC
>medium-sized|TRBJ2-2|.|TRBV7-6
CASSSLLFGELFF
TGTGCCAGCAGCTCACTCCTGTTCGGGGAGCTGTTTTTT
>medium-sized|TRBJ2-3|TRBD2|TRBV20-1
CSARDLVAGGPNTQYF
TGCAGTGCTAGAGATCTGGTGGCGGGAGGGCCGAATACGCAGTATTTT
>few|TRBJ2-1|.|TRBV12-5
CASGLVEDPYNEQFF
TGTGCTAGTGGTTTGGTAGAGGATCCCTACAATGAGCAGTTCTTC
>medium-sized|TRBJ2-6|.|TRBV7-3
CASSLTGRASLGSGANVLTF
TGTGCCAGCAGCTTAACAGGCAGGGCGTCTCTGGGCTCTGGGGCCAACGTCCTGACTTTC
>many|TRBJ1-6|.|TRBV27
CASSSGGSLNSPLHF
TGTGCCAGCAGTTCCGGGGGCAGTTTGAATTCACCCCTCCACTTT
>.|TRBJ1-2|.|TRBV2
CASSEGGTYGYTF
TGTGCCAGCAGTGAAGGGGGGACCTATGGCTACACCTTC
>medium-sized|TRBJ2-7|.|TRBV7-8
CASIERGEQYF
TGTGCCAGCATCGAAAGGGGCGAGCAGTACTTC
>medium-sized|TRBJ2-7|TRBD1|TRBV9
CASSVTGTAYEQYF
TGTGCCAGCAGCGTGACAGGGACCGCCTACGAGCAGTACTTC
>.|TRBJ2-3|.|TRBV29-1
CSVWTNRDTQYF
TGCAGCGTCTGGACAAACCGAGATACGCAGTATTTT
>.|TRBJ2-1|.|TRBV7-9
CVNSLVGTEQFF
TGTGTCAACAGCTTGGTCGGTACCGAGCAGTTCTTC
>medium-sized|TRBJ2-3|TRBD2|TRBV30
CAWSAATSGRTDTQYF
TGTGCCTGGAGTGCCGCGACTAGCGGGAGGACAGATACGCAGTATTTT
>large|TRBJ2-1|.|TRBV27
CASSLGLELYNEQFF
TGTGCCAGCAGTTTGGGACTGGAGTTATACAATGAGCAGTTCTTC
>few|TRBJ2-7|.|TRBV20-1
CSARDPGTENEQYF
TGCAGTGCTAGAGATCCCGGGACCGAAAACGAGCAGTACTTC